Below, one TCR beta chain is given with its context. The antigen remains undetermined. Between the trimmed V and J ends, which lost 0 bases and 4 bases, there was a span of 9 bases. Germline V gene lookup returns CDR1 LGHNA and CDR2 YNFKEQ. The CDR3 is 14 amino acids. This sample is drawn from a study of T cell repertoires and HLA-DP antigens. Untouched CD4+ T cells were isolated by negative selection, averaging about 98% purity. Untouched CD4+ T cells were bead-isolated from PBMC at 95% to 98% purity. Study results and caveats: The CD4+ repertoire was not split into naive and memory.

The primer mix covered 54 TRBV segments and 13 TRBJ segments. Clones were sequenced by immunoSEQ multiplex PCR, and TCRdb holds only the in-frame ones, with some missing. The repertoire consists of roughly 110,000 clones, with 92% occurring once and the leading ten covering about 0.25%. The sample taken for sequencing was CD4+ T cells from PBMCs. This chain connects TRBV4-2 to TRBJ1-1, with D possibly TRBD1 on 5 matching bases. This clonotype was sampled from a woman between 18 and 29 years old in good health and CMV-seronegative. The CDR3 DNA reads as TGTGCCAGCAGCCAAGAGTCTGGGGCCACTGAAGCTTTCTTT. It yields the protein CASSQESGATEAFF.